This T cell receptor (beta chain) was identified in a study of blood T cell repertoires in COVID-19. Study information: Collection of acute and convalescent COVID-19 samples took place in the United States, Italy and Spain.

The protocol was immunoSEQ multiplex PCR, while the TCRdb copy is restricted to in-frame clones and leaves out a portion. The table shows around 310,000 clones, with roughly 89% occurring only once. The clonotype was recovered from a woman aged 30 to 39 who had recovered from COVID-19. The sample was PBMCs or T cells enriched from blood (not recorded which).

CDR3 sequence reads: CASSATGHQETQYF. The CDR3 DNA sequence: TGCGCCAGCAGCGCAACGGGACATCAAGAGACCCAGTACTTC. The J gene is TRBJ2-5, the V gene TRBV5-1, with D perhaps matching TRBD1 (6 bases). The CDR3 is made up of 14 amino acids. CDR1 and CDR2 from the germline V gene are SGHRS and YFSETQ. V was trimmed by 4 bases and J by 2 bases, leaving 12 bases between them.